Sequencing of this T cell receptor (beta chain) was carried out in a study of T cell changes during pregnancy in multiple sclerosis. Profiled with immunoSEQ multiplex PCR; TCRdb holds only in-frame clones, not every one. This table has around 96,000 clones, 90% to 95% appearing once. CDR1 SGHTA and CDR2 FQGTGA come from the germline V gene. The CDR3 has 13 amino acids. The sequence was collected from a female donor with multiple sclerosis, enrolled in a pregnancy study. The V call is TRBV7-3, the J call TRBJ2-5; 13 positions match TRBD2. The J call could be wrong; TRBJ2-7 is a better fit for the DNA end. The sample in question was peripheral blood, obtained in the third trimester of pregnancy. The CDR3 sequence: CASSWTSGSEQYF. The CDR3 DNA reads as TGTGCCAGCAGCTGGACTAGCGGGAGCGAGCAGTACTTC.